The present entry profiles one T cell receptor beta chain with its context. Which antigen it targets is not known. Base qualities are not provided; no much larger clone lies one nucleotide away. This sample was included in a study of PD-1 blockade in classical Hodgkin lymphoma (dated by TCRdb to about 2020). Context from the whole study: Nivolumab dosing was 3 mg/kg intravenously every 2 weeks, continuing until either disease progression or unacceptable toxicity. A peripheral blood immune signature of response to PD-1 blockade in classical Hodgkin lymphoma was defined using TCR beta sequencing and CyTOF. Findings and caveats that apply to the study as a whole: Baseline diversity similar to that of newly diagnosed patients was observed in trial patients achieving complete response, whereas significantly lower diversity was observed in partial responders and progressors. Lower diversity was seen in patients whose nivolumab began less than 1 year after ASCT, and these patients were left out of later analyses so that immune reconstitution would not confound the results. The study was limited to a single clinical trial cohort, and causes of repertoire differences, possibly disease activity or prior therapy, remained undefined. Baseline TCR diversity was reported as lower in newly diagnosed patients than in healthy donors, and lower still in relapsed/refractory patients. CD4+ but not CD8+ TCR diversity rose significantly by C4D1 (p=0.0027 vs p=0.16), most apparent in complete responders (p=0.02).

Genomic DNA was extracted with the Qiagen DNeasy kit from unsorted PBMCs and from negatively selected CD4+ and CD8+ fractions. TCR beta CDR3 regions were amplified by immunoSEQ multiplex PCR using primers annealing to V and J segments. A synthetic immune receptor repertoire was used to minimize amplification bias, and any residual bias was removed computationally once sequencing was done. Regarding the original processing steps: Custom Python scripts were used to quantify repertoire diversity as the Shannon entropy index. Unsorted, CD4+ and CD8+ repertoires were analyzed separately, except for combined analyses in which CD4+ and CD8+ sequences were merged in silico. A clone was considered expanded if an increase in frequency of at least 2-fold after treatment relative to C1D1 was found, and a pseudocount of 0.5 was applied to clones undetected at baseline. Singleton clones were defined as clones with 0 or 1 copy at C1D1, and non-singleton clones were defined as clones with 2 or more copies. By matching protein sequences in sorted samples from the same patient, clones expanded in unsorted samples were annotated as CD4+, CD8+ or unknown. Wilcoxon tests on paired samples were used to test diversity changes from C1D1 to C4D1. Drawn from immuneACCESS, this table holds only the in-frame rearrangements with V and J called that TCRdb kept. Clones are partly lost; checked studies trace under half to an unresolved V gene and leave the rest unexplained. That table is the source of V, J and clone size, and D and trimming were worked out from the DNA. The table for this sample lists roughly 20,000 clones; about 73% of them were counted only once. The ten largest clones represent about 19% of the sample.

What this sample's time point label stands for: cycle 4 day 1 (C4D1), after less than seven weeks of nivolumab. All trial patients had relapsed after autologous stem cell transplantation, with cohorts A, B and C differing in prior brentuximab vedotin exposure. The trial cohort comprised some 60 patients with relapsed/refractory classical Hodgkin lymphoma whose best overall responses were complete response, partial response or progressive disease. Single-agent nivolumab was administered to trial patients in the multi-cohort phase II CheckMate 205 trial. An independent review committee assessed best overall response by applying the 2007 International Working Group response criteria. Trial PBMCs were obtained immediately prior to nivolumab initiation (C1D1) and on therapy at cycle 2 day 1 and cycle 4 day 1. Peripheral blood was collected in 8 mL Vacutainer Cell Preparation Tubes, from which PBMCs were isolated by centrifugation and then cryopreserved.

For CDR1 and CDR2, the germline V gene lists SGHDT and YYEEEE. The V end gives up 6 bases and the J end 4 bases, leaving 13 bases in the junction not matched to a gene. The CDR3 runs 15 residues from the cysteine to the phenylalanine. The DNA shown is the 45-base CDR3, in frame from base 1. This material consisted of peripheral blood mononuclear cells (PBMCs), taken before the fourth cycle of nivolumab. The sequence joins TRBV5-6 to TRBJ2-7; 7 nucleotides in the junction match TRBD2. The source of this sequence is a human donor with classical Hodgkin lymphoma. The DNA sequence reads TGTGCCAGCAACCGGGGAGGCGGGAGTAATTACGAGCAGTACTTC. Protein translation: CASNRGGGSNYEQYF.